This is a list of T cell receptor beta chains from one sample in a study of blood T cell repertoires in COVID-19. Here immunoSEQ multiplex PCR was the method, and the copy in TCRdb shows in-frame clones only, minus some. Of 40,000 to 55,000 clones in the sample, roughly 84% were seen once. The sample comprised peripheral blood. Receptor source: a woman in her 70s with acute or convalescent COVID-19. CDR3s include the opening cysteine and the closing phenylalanine or tryptophan.

V gene: TRBV24-1
J gene: TRBJ1-1
CDR3 protein: CATSRQGTEAFF

V gene: TRBV3-1/TRBV3-2
J gene: TRBJ1-2
CDR3 protein: CASSYDRGARYGYTF

V gene: TRBV19
J gene: TRBJ1-4
CDR3 protein: CASSIVTVPEKLFF

V gene: TRBV12-3/TRBV12-4
J gene: TRBJ2-3
CDR3 protein: CASREGATDTQYF

V gene: TRBV6-5
J gene: TRBJ2-3
CDR3 protein: CASRSGSLTDTQYF

V gene: TRBV11-2
J gene: TRBJ2-6
CDR3 protein: CASSLVGSSGANVLTF

V gene: TRBV19
J gene: TRBJ1-1
CDR3 protein: CASSEVGRARLNTEAFF

V gene: TRBV30
J gene: TRBJ1-4
CDR3 protein: CAWSRQMNEKLFF

V gene: TRBV24-1
J gene: TRBJ2-1
CDR3 protein: CATSQREVQFF

V gene: TRBV5-4
J gene: TRBJ2-7
CDR3 protein: CATQRGSYEQYF

V gene: TRBV10-3
J gene: TRBJ2-7
CDR3 protein: CAIGAAGGYEQYF

V gene: TRBV9
J gene: TRBJ2-1
CDR3 protein: CASSRRGNEQFF

V gene: TRBV24-1
J gene: TRBJ2-3
CDR3 protein: CATSDRGSGRGFTDTQYF

V gene: TRBV28
J gene: TRBJ2-5
CDR3 protein: CASSLVYTETQYF

V gene: TRBV30
J gene: TRBJ2-7
CDR3 protein: CAWSSRGPQRKGEQYF

V gene: TRBV24-1
J gene: TRBJ1-5
CDR3 protein: CATQKAAGSNQPQHF

V gene: TRBV7-3
J gene: TRBJ2-2
CDR3 protein: CASSWTPGAGELFF

V gene: TRBV28
J gene: TRBJ2-7
CDR3 protein: CASSLMRRQGTQYF

V gene: TRBV18
J gene: TRBJ2-7
CDR3 protein: CASSPAGLPYEQYF

V gene: TRBV19
J gene: TRBJ1-4
CDR3 protein: CASSSQGAANEKLFF

V gene: TRBV5-1
J gene: TRBJ2-3
CDR3 protein: CASKANLGGLKDTQYF

V gene: TRBV3-1/TRBV3-2
J gene: TRBJ1-4
CDR3 protein: CASSQDTAAREKLFF

V gene: TRBV6-4
J gene: TRBJ1-1
CDR3 protein: CASSENGWNTEAFF

V gene: TRBV3-1/TRBV3-2
J gene: TRBJ1-5
CDR3 protein: CASSQGAGQPQHF

V gene: TRBV28
J gene: TRBJ2-7
CDR3 protein: CASSLPDDGQGLTNEQYF

V gene: TRBV5-4
J gene: TRBJ2-3
CDR3 protein: CASSLDQRATDTQYF

V gene: TRBV19
J gene: TRBJ1-5
CDR3 protein: CASSDQGTYSNQPQHF

V gene: TRBV4-3
J gene: TRBJ1-2
CDR3 protein: CASSPMGGADYGYTF

V gene: TRBV29-1
J gene: TRBJ1-3
CDR3 protein: CSVARGTGNTIYF

V gene: TRBV12-3/TRBV12-4
J gene: TRBJ1-1
CDR3 protein: CASTPRGNTEAFF

V gene: TRBV2
J gene: TRBJ1-1
CDR3 protein: CASSWTAEAFF

V gene: TRBV6-2/TRBV6-3
J gene: TRBJ2-3
CDR3 protein: CASSGQGRPDTQYF

V gene: TRBV7-9
J gene: TRBJ1-5
CDR3 protein: CASSLARQGARSNQPQHF

V gene: TRBV4-2
J gene: TRBJ2-1
CDR3 protein: CASSQVLAGPPGSYNEQFF

V gene: TRBV7-3
J gene: TRBJ2-2
CDR3 protein: CASSDRRGQGTGELFF

V gene: TRBV5-4
J gene: TRBJ1-3
CDR3 protein: CASSAGTGGGNTIYF

V gene: TRBV30
J gene: TRBJ2-7
CDR3 protein: CAWAGSYEQYF

V gene: TRBV4-3
J gene: TRBJ1-4
CDR3 protein: CASSQDPQGSLATNEKLFF

V gene: TRBV7-3
J gene: TRBJ2-1
CDR3 protein: CASSPSGRGNEQFF

V gene: TRBV19
J gene: TRBJ1-5
CDR3 protein: CASSIKFGGISNQPQHF

V gene: TRBV7-2
J gene: TRBJ1-5
CDR3 protein: CASSLAQGQPQHF

V gene: TRBV6-1
J gene: TRBJ2-2
CDR3 protein: CASSEAVQVRELFF

V gene: TRBV5-1
J gene: TRBJ2-5
CDR3 protein: CASSVQGDAEETQYF

V gene: TRBV7-7
J gene: TRBJ1-3
CDR3 protein: CASSLNTGFRNTIYF

V gene: TRBV9
J gene: TRBJ2-1
CDR3 protein: CASSVGAAGRINEQFF

V gene: TRBV28
J gene: TRBJ1-2
CDR3 protein: CASRQGAPGYTF

V gene: TRBV20-1
J gene: TRBJ2-5
CDR3 protein: CSGRLGGTQYF

V gene: TRBV27
J gene: TRBJ1-1
CDR3 protein: CASTRLNRGEAFF

V gene: TRBV28
J gene: TRBJ2-3
CDR3 protein: CASEDTDTQYF

V gene: TRBV6-5
J gene: TRBJ2-3
CDR3 protein: CASGAGGTDTQYF

V gene: TRBV6-5
J gene: TRBJ1-4
CDR3 protein: CASSWGRGGEKLFF

V gene: TRBV12-5
J gene: TRBJ2-2
CDR3 protein: CASGLLAPSGRFTGELFF

V gene: TRBV29-1
J gene: TRBJ1-1
CDR3 protein: CSVPSTGVEAFF

V gene: TRBV19
J gene: TRBJ2-3
CDR3 protein: CASHGRGDTQYF

V gene: TRBV7-6
J gene: TRBJ1-3
CDR3 protein: CASTPGLRNTIYF

V gene: TRBV5-1
J gene: TRBJ1-1
CDR3 protein: CASSLGDRSPEKGTEAFF

V gene: TRBV15
J gene: TRBJ2-5
CDR3 protein: CATSREGFSKETQYF